Each of the 2 T cell receptor beta chains below was sequenced from the same sample in a study of cytomegalovirus exposure and HLA in healthy donors. This table comes from immunoSEQ multiplex PCR, and its TCRdb copy is limited to in-frame clones, with some not included. The sample includes about 160,000 clones, roughly 96% of them seen just once. The sample taken for sequencing was PBMCs. These receptors were collected from a young woman in good health and CMV-seronegative.

The V and J genes are TRBV9 and TRBJ1-1, with 9 positions matching TRBD1. Looked up from germline, CDR1 is SGDLS and CDR2 is YYNGEE. Losses at the gene ends were 0 bases for V and 6 bases for J; bases not matched to a gene: 0. This CDR3 has 13 residues. CDR3 sequence reads: CASSVGTGAEAFF. Here the CDR3 DNA reads TGTGCCAGCAGCGTAGGGACAGGGGCTGAAGCTTTCTTT.

The chain uses TRBV5-4 and TRBJ2-7; TRBD1 matches 7 bases. V shed 0 bases and J 6 bases; nucleotides not matched to a gene: 6. Germline V lookup: CDR1 SGHNT, CDR2 YYREEE (reference sequence). The CDR3 has 14 amino acids. DNA for the CDR3: TGTGCCAGCAGCTTGGACAGGGGAGTCTCCGAGCAGTACTTC. It yields the protein CASSLDRGVSEQYF.